This TCR beta chain comes out of a study of OX40 agonist ivuxolimab in advanced cancers. Turning to the study itself: The dose-escalation cohort was roughly 83% male, with a mean age of 60 years, ranging about 23 to 80.

General observations from the study: Among the nonresponders, some also had low normalized T-cell clonal expansion. CD8+ T cells averaged more expanded clones than CD4+.

TCRdb's table, derived via immunoSEQ multiplex PCR, lists solely in-frame clones and lacks some. The data show about 82,000 clones, more than 70% seen once. Samples were taken at baseline and on day 1 of cycles 4 and 7. Points on this clone: Its antigen is not identified.

The length of the CDR3 is 16 residues. Germline CDR1 reads MGHRA; CDR2 reads YSYEKL. Trimming removed 3 bases from V and 0 bases from J; junction bases left unmatched: 8. The clonotype originates from an adult with an advanced solid tumor such as melanoma, head and neck, liver or kidney cancer. V is TRBV4-1 and J is TRBJ2-7; 7 bases map to TRBD1. The sequences come from CD4+ or CD8+ T cells sorted from blood, collected in a trial of the OX40 agonist ivuxolimab. The CDR3 reads CASSHLRAGGSYEQYF. In DNA, the CDR3 is TGCGCCAGCAGCCACCTGAGGGCAGGGGGCTCCTACGAGCAGTACTTC.